Shown below are 2 T cell receptor beta chains from a single sample sequenced in a study of blood T cell repertoires in COVID-19. Clones were read by immunoSEQ multiplex PCR, and TCRdb kept only the in-frame ones, dropping some. Of approximately 290,000 clones in the sample, roughly 88% are singletons; the top ten hold approximately 0.94%. Material for sequencing was peripheral blood. The receptors were gathered from a human donor with COVID-19, enrolled during active disease. The donor label of this sample is uncertain.

This clone was seen once. The rearrangement joins TRBV3-1 (or the pseudogene TRBV3-2) to TRBJ1-1; D is unresolved. The V end lost 0 bases, the J end lost 4 bases, and 9 bases lay between the germline ends. Germline CDR1 reads LGHDT; CDR2 reads YNNKEL (reference sequence). The CDR3 length is 14 residues. CDR3: CASSQDRGSTEAFF. The CDR3 DNA is TGTGCCAGCAGCCAAGACCGGGGTTCCACTGAAGCTTTCTTT.

This sequence joins TRBV29-1 and TRBJ1-5; D is unclear. With 6 bases removed from V and 2 bases from J, the gap between germline ends came to 14 bases. CDR3 size: 14 residues. CDR1 and CDR2 from the germline V gene are SQVTM and ANQGSEA. CDR3 loop: CSVLEDIGNQPQHF. CDR3 nucleotide sequence: TGCAGCGTCCTCGAGGATATCGGCAATCAGCCCCAGCATTTT.